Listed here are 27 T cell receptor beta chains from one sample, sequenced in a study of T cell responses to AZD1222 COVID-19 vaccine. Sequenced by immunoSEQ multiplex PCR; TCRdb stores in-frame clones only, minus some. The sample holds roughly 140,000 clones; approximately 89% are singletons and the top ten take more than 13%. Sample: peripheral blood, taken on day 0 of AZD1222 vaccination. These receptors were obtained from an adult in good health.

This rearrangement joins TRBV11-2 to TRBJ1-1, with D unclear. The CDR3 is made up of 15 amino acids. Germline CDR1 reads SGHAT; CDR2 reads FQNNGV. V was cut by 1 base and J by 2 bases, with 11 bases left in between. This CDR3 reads CASSLAAGANTEAFF. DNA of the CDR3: TGTGCCAGCAGCTTAGCGGCAGGAGCAAACACTGAAGCTTTCTTT.

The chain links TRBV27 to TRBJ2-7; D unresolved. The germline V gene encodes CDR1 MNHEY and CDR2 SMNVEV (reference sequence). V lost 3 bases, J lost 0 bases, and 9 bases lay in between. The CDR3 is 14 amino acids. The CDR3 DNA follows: TGTGCCAGCAGTTTCGGGCATAACTCCTACGAGCAGTACTTC. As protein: CASSFGHNSYEQYF.

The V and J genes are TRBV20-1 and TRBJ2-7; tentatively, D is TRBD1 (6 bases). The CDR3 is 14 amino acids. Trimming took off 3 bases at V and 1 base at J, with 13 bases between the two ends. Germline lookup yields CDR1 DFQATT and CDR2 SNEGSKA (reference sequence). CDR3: CSASQGGGSYEQYF. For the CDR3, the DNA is TGCAGTGCTAGTCAAGGGGGTGGATCCTACGAGCAGTACTTC.

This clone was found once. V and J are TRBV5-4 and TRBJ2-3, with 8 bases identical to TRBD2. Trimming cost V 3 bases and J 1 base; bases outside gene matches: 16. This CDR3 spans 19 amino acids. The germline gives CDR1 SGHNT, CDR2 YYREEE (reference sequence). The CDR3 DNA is TGTGCCAGCAGCTGGGGGATACTAGCGGCCGGAGGAGGCACAGATACGCAGTATTTT. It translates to CASSWGILAAGGGTDTQYF.

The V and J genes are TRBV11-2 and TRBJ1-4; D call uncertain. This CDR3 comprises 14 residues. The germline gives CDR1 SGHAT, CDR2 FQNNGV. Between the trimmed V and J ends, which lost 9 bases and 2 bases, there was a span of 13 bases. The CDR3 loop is CASKKGSTNEKLFF. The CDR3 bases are TGTGCCAGTAAAAAGGGTTCTACTAATGAAAAACTGTTTTTT.

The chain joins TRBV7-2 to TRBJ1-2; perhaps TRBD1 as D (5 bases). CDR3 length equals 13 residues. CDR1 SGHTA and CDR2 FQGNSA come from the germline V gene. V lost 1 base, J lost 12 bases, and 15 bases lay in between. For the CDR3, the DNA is TGTGCCAGCAGCTTAGATGTGGTGGGGCGTGACACCTTC. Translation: CASSLDVVGRDTF.

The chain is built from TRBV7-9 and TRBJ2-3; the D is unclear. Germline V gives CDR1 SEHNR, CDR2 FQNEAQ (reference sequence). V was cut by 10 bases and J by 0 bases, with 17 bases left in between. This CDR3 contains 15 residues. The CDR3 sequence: CANIKAGSSTDTQYF. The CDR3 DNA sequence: TGTGCCAATATAAAAGCAGGTTCCAGCACAGATACGCAGTATTTT.

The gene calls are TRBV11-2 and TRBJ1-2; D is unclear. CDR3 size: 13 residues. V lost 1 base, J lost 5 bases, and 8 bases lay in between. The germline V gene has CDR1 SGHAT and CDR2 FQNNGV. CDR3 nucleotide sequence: TGTGCCAGCAGCTTAGCCCAGATGTATGGCTACACCTTC. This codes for CASSLAQMYGYTF.

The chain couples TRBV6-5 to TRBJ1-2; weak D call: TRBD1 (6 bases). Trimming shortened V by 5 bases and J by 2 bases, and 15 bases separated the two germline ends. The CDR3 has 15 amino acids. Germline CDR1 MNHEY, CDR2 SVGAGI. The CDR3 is CASSRVLGGNYGYTF. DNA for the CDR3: TGTGCCAGCAGTCGGGTTCTAGGGGGGAACTATGGCTACACCTTC.

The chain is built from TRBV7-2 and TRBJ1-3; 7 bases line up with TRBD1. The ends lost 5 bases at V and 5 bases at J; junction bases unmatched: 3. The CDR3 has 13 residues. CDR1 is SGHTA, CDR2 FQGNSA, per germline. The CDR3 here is CASSTGQRNTIYF. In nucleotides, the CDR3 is TGTGCCAGCAGCACGGGACAGAGAAACACCATATATTTT.

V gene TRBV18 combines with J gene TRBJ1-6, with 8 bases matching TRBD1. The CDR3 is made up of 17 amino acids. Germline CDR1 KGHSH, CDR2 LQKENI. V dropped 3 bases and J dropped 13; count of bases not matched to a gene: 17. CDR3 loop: CASSPDRVGIGGQPLHF. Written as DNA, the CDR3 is TGTGCCAGCTCACCGGACAGGGTGGGCATCGGGGGGCAGCCCCTCCACTTT.

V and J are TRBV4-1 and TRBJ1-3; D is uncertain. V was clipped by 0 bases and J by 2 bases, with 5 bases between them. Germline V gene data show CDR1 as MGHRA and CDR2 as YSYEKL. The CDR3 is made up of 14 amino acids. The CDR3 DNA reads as TGCGCCAGCAGCCAAGAGTCAGCTGGAAACACCATATATTTT. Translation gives CASSQESAGNTIYF.

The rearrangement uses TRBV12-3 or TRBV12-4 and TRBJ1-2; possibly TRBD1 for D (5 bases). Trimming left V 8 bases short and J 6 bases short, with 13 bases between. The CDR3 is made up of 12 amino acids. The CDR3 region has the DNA TGTGCCAGCTGGGGGGGAATAGATGGCTACACCTTC. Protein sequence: CASWGGIDGYTF.

CDR3 coding DNA: TGTGCCAGCAGAAGACTTCTTCCCGGGGCCAACGTCCTGACTTTC. This translates into CASRRLLPGANVLTF. V is TRBV27 and J is TRBJ2-6; no firm D call. Germline V gives CDR1 MNHEY, CDR2 SMNVEV (reference sequence). With 6 bases removed from V and 4 bases from J, the gap between germline ends came to 13 bases. The CDR3 has 15 residues.

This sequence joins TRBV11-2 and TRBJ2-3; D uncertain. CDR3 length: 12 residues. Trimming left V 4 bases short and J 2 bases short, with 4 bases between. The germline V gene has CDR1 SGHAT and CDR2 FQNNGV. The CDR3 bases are TGTGCCAGCAGCTCTCCCACAGATACGCAGTATTTT. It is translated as CASSSPTDTQYF.

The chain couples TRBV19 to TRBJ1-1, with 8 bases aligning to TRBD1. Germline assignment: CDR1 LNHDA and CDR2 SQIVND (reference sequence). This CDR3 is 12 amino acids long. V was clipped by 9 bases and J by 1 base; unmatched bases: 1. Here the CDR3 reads CARGQANTEAFF. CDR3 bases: TGTGCCAGGGGACAGGCGAACACTGAAGCTTTCTTT.

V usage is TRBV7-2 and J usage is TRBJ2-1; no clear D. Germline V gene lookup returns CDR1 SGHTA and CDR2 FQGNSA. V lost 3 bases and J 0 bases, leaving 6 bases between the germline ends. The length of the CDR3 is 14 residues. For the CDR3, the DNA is TGTGCCAGCAGCTTGGCCCTCTCCTACAATGAGCAGTTCTTC. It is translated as CASSLALSYNEQFF. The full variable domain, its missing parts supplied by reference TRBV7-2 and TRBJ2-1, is GAGVSQSPSNKVTEKGKDVELRCDPISGHTALYWYRQSLGQGLEFLIYFQGNSAPDKSGLPSDRFSAERTGGSVSTLTIQRTQQEDSAVYLCASSLALSYNEQFFGPGTRLTVL.

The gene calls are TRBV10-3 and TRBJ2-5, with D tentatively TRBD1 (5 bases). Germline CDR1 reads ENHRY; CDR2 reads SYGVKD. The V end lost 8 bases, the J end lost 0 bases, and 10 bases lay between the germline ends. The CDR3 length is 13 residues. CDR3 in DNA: TGTGCCATCCGGCTAGGGGACCAAGAGACCCAGTACTTC. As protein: CAIRLGDQETQYF.

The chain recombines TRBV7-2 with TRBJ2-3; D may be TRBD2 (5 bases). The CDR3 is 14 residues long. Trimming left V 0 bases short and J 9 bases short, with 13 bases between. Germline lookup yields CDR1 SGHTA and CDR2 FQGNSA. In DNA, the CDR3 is TGTGCCAGCAGCTTAGCACAACTCGGAGGCACGCAGTATTTT. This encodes CASSLAQLGGTQYF.

The CDR3 region has the DNA TGCGCCAGCAGCTTAGGGGGGGCAGAGAACTATGGCTACACCTTC. It translates to CASSLGGAENYGYTF. The rearrangement joins TRBV5-1 to TRBJ1-2, with a tentative D call TRBD1 (6 bases). Germline V gene lookup returns CDR1 SGHRS and CDR2 YFSETQ. V dropped 2 bases and J dropped 2 bases, with 13 bases sitting between them. The CDR3 contains 15 residues.

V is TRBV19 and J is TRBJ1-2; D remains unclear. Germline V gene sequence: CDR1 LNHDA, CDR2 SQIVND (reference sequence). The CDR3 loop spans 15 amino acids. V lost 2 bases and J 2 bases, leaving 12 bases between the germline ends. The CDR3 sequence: CASSITAMINYGYTF. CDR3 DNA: TGTGCCAGTAGTATAACGGCGATGATAAACTATGGCTACACCTTC.

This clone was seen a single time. The CDR3 coding sequence is TGTGCCTGGAGGTTAACAGGGGGGCGTAGCTATGGCTACACCTTC. This sequence encodes CAWRLTGGRSYGYTF. The chain links TRBV30 to TRBJ1-2, with 8 positions matching TRBD1. Germline assignment: CDR1 GTSNPN and CDR2 SVGIG (reference sequence). CDR3 length equals 15 residues. V lost 3 bases, J lost 4 bases, and 10 bases stayed unmatched.

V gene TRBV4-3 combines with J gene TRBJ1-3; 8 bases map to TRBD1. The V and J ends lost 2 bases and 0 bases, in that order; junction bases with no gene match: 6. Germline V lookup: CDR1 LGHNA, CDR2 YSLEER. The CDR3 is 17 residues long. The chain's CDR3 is CASSQRRDRISGNTIYF. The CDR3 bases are TGCGCCAGCAGCCAACGCCGGGACAGGATCTCTGGAAACACCATATATTTT.

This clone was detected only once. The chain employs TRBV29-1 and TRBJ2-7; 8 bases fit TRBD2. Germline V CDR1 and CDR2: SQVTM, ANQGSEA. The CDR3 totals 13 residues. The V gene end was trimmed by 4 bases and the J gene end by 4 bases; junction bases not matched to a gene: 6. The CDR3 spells CSVGGGGRYEQYF. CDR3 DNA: TGCAGCGTTGGAGGCGGGGGGCGATACGAGCAGTACTTC.

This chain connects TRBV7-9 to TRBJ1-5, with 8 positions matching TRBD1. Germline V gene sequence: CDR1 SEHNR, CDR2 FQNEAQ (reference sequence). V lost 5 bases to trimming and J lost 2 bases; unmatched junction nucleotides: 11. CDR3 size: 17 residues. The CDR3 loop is CASSPPGTTGGNQPQHF. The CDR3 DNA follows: TGTGCCAGCAGCCCACCAGGGACGACAGGGGGCAATCAGCCCCAGCATTTT.

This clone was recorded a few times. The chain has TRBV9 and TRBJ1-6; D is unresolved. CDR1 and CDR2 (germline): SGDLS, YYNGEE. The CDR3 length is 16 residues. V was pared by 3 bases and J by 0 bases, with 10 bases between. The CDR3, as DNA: TGTGCCAGCAGCGCCGAGAGGAGCTCCTATAATTCACCCCTCCACTTT. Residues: CASSAERSSYNSPLHF.

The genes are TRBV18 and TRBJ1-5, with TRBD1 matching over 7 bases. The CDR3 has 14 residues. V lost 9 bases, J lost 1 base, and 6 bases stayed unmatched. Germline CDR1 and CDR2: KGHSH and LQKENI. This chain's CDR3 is CASNQGGSNQPQHF. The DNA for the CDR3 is TGTGCCAGTAACCAGGGGGGAAGCAATCAGCCCCAGCATTTT.